The rows below give T cell receptor beta chains drawn from one sample of a study of cytomegalovirus exposure and HLA in healthy donors. TCRdb's copy holds only in-frame clones and misses some; the assay was immunoSEQ multiplex PCR. The sample includes 130,000 or so clones, about 81% of them seen just once. Specimen: PBMCs. These receptors all come from a man aged 40-50 years in good health and CMV-seronegative. Both conserved end residues are trimmed from each CDR3. The order of the fields is V gene, clone size, J gene, CDR3 protein. Where a row states a size, it is once, few, many or the class of an expanded clone; other rows omit it.

TRBV2	-	TRBJ2-7	ASIKALVGSYEQY
TRBV30	-	TRBJ1-2	AWSRQGGRIGGYT
TRBV5-1	-	TRBJ2-1	ASSSGTGPYNEQF
TRBV6-4	-	TRBJ2-3	ASRPGGSGSTDTQY
TRBV6-6	-	TRBJ1-6	ASSWQGTDNSPLH
TRBV5-1	-	TRBJ2-2	ASRVGLLGTGELF
TRBV29-1	-	TRBJ2-3	SSSGGTDTQY
TRBV7-9	-	TRBJ1-3	ASGYDRLSGNTIY
TRBV2	-	TRBJ1-6	ASYRTEQSPLH
TRBV6-1	-	TRBJ2-5	ASTVAGARQETQY
TRBV6-1	once	TRBJ1-2	ASTRIPTGGDGYT
TRBV2	once	TRBJ1-6	ASSVETSISPLH
TRBV15	once	TRBJ1-1	ATSRAGAGGSEAF
TRBV7-8	-	TRBJ2-3	ASSLGAGDTQY
TRBV6-5	few	TRBJ2-7	ASSKVAGGLHEQY
TRBV11-2	-	TRBJ2-4	ASSSGGGQSLKNIQY
TRBV2	-	TRBJ1-4	ASSAIRGMNEKLF
TRBV5-8	-	TRBJ2-6	ASSGRQGLSGANVLT
TRBV18	-	TRBJ2-3	ASSPTGGGGDDTQY
TRBV7-9	-	TRBJ2-7	ASSFEGLGSYEQY
TRBV9	-	TRBJ2-6	ASSETSGAGANVLT
TRBV10-2	few	TRBJ2-2	ASSESHGTGGARGNTGELF
TRBV18	-	TRBJ1-5	ASSADSIPHQPQH
TRBV7-2	-	TRBJ2-3	ASRGTSSSTDTQY
TRBV4-2	once	TRBJ1-2	ASSQSAGTVGYT
TRBV7-9	once	TRBJ1-3	ASSNRGGNTIY
TRBV7-2	-	TRBJ1-1	ASSSRQGTEAF
TRBV7-2	-	TRBJ1-5	ASSLEDRVGSQPQH
TRBV11-1	few	TRBJ1-1	ASSLGRGGWTF
TRBV10-3	-	TRBJ1-3	AIRAGDPGNTIY
TRBV14	-	TRBJ2-3	ASSRGGRGITDTQY
TRBV11-3	-	TRBJ2-1	ASSLARYNEQF
TRBV27	-	TRBJ2-1	ASRLGTSGSKGNEQF
TRBV14	-	TRBJ2-1	ASSQDWETSVDEQF
TRBV30	-	TRBJ2-5	ARRIGGEETQY
TRBV14	-	TRBJ1-2	ASRTSGASGGYT
TRBV10-3	few	TRBJ1-3	AISTMGQGGNTIY
TRBV5-4	-	TRBJ1-6	ASSLSAENSPLH
TRBV29-1	-	TRBJ1-1	SVGPINREAF
TRBV6-1	-	TRBJ1-6	ASSQREPNSPLH